The 20 T cell receptor beta chains presented below share a single source sample, sequenced in a study of T cell responses to AZD1222 COVID-19 vaccine. The method was immunoSEQ multiplex PCR; TCRdb's version includes in-frame clones alone and lacks a portion of them. The data contain about 150,000 clones, 75% to 95% of them singletons. Material: peripheral blood, obtained on day 0 of AZD1222 vaccination. All receptors derive from an adult in good health.

This clone appeared a few times. The chain links TRBV7-9 to TRBJ2-2; perhaps TRBD2 as D (7 bases). The V and J ends lost 2 bases and 6 bases respectively, with 19 bases between them. This CDR3 region has 17 residues. In germline, CDR1 is SEHNR, CDR2 FQNEAQ (reference sequence). CDR3 nucleotides: TGTGCCAGCAGCTTAACGAATCGGGGGGCGCAGTCCGGGGAGCTGTTTTTT. As protein: CASSLTNRGAQSGELFF.

The chain is built from TRBV3-1 (or the pseudogene TRBV3-2) and TRBJ1-1, with unresolved D. The germline CDR1 and CDR2 sequences are LGHDT and YNNKEL (reference sequence). The CDR3 length is 12 residues. V was trimmed by 4 bases and J by 4 bases, leaving 7 bases between them. CDR3 loop: CASSPGSTEAFF. For the CDR3, the DNA is TGTGCCAGCAGCCCCGGGAGCACTGAAGCTTTCTTT.

The gene calls are TRBV7-3 and TRBJ1-2, with TRBD1 identical over 7 bases. V lost 4 bases and J lost 3; bases outside the gene matches: 5. Germline V lookup: CDR1 SGHTA, CDR2 FQGTGA. The CDR3 consists of 14 residues. CDR3 protein: CASSSTGADYGYTF. The CDR3 bases are TGTGCCAGCAGCTCCACAGGGGCCGACTATGGCTACACCTTC.

The chain uses TRBV4-3 and TRBJ1-1; D gene ambiguous. The length of the CDR3 is 14 residues. The V end lost 0 bases, the J end lost 4 bases, and 9 bases lay between the germline ends. Germline CDR1 reads LGHNA; CDR2 reads YSLEER. The CDR3 region has the DNA TGCGCCAGCAGCCAAGATCTGTGGACCACTGAAGCTTTCTTT. Amino acid sequence: CASSQDLWTTEAFF.

This chain uses TRBV11-2 with TRBJ2-7; D is unclear. V lost 2 bases, J lost 3 bases, and 8 bases lay in between. Germline CDR1 SGHAT, CDR2 FQNNGV. The CDR3 is 13 amino acids. The CDR3, as DNA: TGTGCCAGCAGCTTACTTGGGGACTACGAGCAGTACTTC. Residues: CASSLLGDYEQYF.

CDR3 nucleotide sequence: TGTGCCAGCAGACAGGGGGCGCCCACCGGGGAGCTGTTTTTT. Its translation: CASRQGAPTGELFF. The rearrangement links TRBV19 to TRBJ2-2; 10 bases agree with TRBD1. V trimming: 9 bases; J trimming: 4 bases; junction bases outside the gene matches: 5. The germline gives CDR1 LNHDA, CDR2 SQIVND (reference sequence). This CDR3 is 14 amino acids long.

This clone was recorded only once. The rearrangement joins TRBV7-8 to TRBJ1-1; D is undetermined. The CDR3 length is 15 residues. V was clipped by 1 base and J by 0 bases, with 9 bases between them. Germline lookup yields CDR1 SGHVS and CDR2 FQNEAQ. The CDR3 sequence: CASSLGWGMNTEAFF. DNA of the CDR3: TGTGCCAGCAGCTTAGGTTGGGGTATGAACACTGAAGCTTTCTTT.

V usage is TRBV18 and J usage is TRBJ2-7, with 7 bases identical to TRBD2. The CDR3 is made up of 14 amino acids. The germline V gene encodes CDR1 KGHSH and CDR2 LQKENI. J gave up 5 bases and V 3 bases, and 7 bases lay outside the gene matches. CDR3 protein: CASSPGGGLHEQYF. The CDR3 bases are TGTGCCAGCTCACCTGGGGGGGGTCTCCACGAGCAGTACTTC.

This sequence joins TRBV15 and TRBJ1-6; 9 bases align to TRBD1. Germline V gives CDR1 LNHNV, CDR2 YYDKDF (reference sequence). The ends lost 5 bases at V and 7 bases at J; junction bases unmatched: 6. The CDR3 contains 15 residues. The CDR3 region is CATSWTGDGNSPLHF. In DNA, the CDR3 is TGTGCCACCAGCTGGACAGGGGACGGGAATTCACCCCTCCACTTT.

In DNA, the CDR3 is TGTGCCAGCAGCCAGGGAGGGGACGTAGATACGCAGTATTTT. Translating gives CASSQGGDVDTQYF. V usage is TRBV4-2 and J usage is TRBJ2-3, with 7 bases fitting TRBD2. The CDR3 has 14 residues. Germline V gene lookup returns CDR1 LGHNA and CDR2 YNFKEQ. V lost 3 bases and J lost 5; bases outside the gene matches: 5.

The table lists this clone with a count of one. J is TRBJ2-1 and V is TRBV2; D not certain. V was pared by 8 bases and J by 0 bases, with 14 bases between. CDR1 is SNHLY, CDR2 FYNNEI, per germline. This CDR3 has 15 amino acids. In nucleotides, the CDR3 is TGTGCCAGCTATAGCACGGAGAGCTCCTACAATGAGCAGTTCTTC. Protein product: CASYSTESSYNEQFF.

The chain joins TRBV14 to TRBJ1-1; D is undetermined. Looked up from germline, CDR1 is SGHDN and CDR2 is FVKESK. The CDR3 loop spans 14 amino acids. The V end lost 1 base, the J end lost 4 bases, and 10 bases lay between the germline ends. CDR3: CASSQGGIATEAFF. The DNA for the CDR3 is TGTGCCAGCAGCCAAGGGGGTATAGCCACTGAAGCTTTCTTT.

This clone was observed a single time. This chain connects TRBV27 to TRBJ2-1, with no clear D. V lost 6 bases and J lost 4, with 16 bases in between. CDR3 length: 15 residues. Germline values: CDR1 MNHEY, CDR2 SMNVEV (reference sequence). The CDR3 spells CASRNQRVDYNEQFF. CDR3 in DNA: TGTGCCAGCAGGAATCAGAGAGTAGATTACAATGAGCAGTTCTTC.

This clone was picked up one time. V usage is TRBV28 and J usage is TRBJ1-5, with no clear D. From germline, CDR1 is MDHEN and CDR2 SYDVKM. This CDR3 spans 11 amino acids. Trimming took off 3 bases at V and 14 bases at J, with 11 bases between the two ends. CDR3 sequence reads: CASSFSSGKHF. The CDR3 DNA is TGTGCCAGCAGTTTTTCATCCGGGAAGCATTTT.

The chain couples TRBV9 to TRBJ2-2; the D is unclear. The V and J ends lost 4 bases and 2 bases respectively, with 6 bases between them. Germline V gene lookup returns CDR1 SGDLS and CDR2 YYNGEE. The CDR3 loop spans 13 amino acids. CDR3 nucleotides: TGTGCCAGCAGCCCAGGAAACACCGGGGAGCTGTTTTTT. Translating it yields CASSPGNTGELFF.

The rearrangement joins TRBV10-3 to TRBJ1-2; 7 nucleotides line up with TRBD1. V lost 0 bases and J lost 4; bases outside the gene matches: 8. This CDR3 contains 16 residues. The germline CDR1 and CDR2 sequences are ENHRY and SYGVKD. The CDR3 loop is CAISESSDREAYGYTF. CDR3 DNA sequence: TGTGCCATCAGTGAGTCTAGCGACAGGGAAGCCTATGGCTACACCTTC.

The genes are TRBV28 and TRBJ2-1, with D perhaps matching TRBD1 or TRBD2 (5 bases each). Germline-derived CDR1 and CDR2 are MDHEN and SYDVKM. The CDR3 extends over 11 amino acids. V dropped 7 bases and J dropped 11 bases, with 12 bases sitting between them. The CDR3 here is CASTSGTKQFF. The CDR3 DNA sequence: TGTGCCAGCACCTCCGGGACCAAGCAGTTCTTC.

DNA for the CDR3: TGTGCCAGCAGCCTTGTGGGGGGCACCAATTCACCCCTCCACTTT. Amino acids: CASSLVGGTNSPLHF. V and J are TRBV7-3 and TRBJ1-6, with a weak D call TRBD1 (6 bases). The CDR3 has 15 amino acids. The germline V gene encodes CDR1 SGHTA and CDR2 FQGTGA. The V and J ends lost 5 bases and 7 bases respectively, with 15 bases between them.

The CDR3 nucleotides are TGTGCCAGCAGCTTAGGGTTAAGGACAGTCGACACCGGGGAGCTGTTTTTT. This encodes CASSLGLRTVDTGELFF. The J gene is TRBJ2-2, the V gene TRBV11-2; TRBD1 might be the D (6 bases). V was cut by 1 base and J by 3 bases, with 15 bases left in between. Germline V gene data show CDR1 as SGHAT and CDR2 as FQNNGV. This CDR3 is 17 amino acids long.

The chain uses TRBV6-5 and TRBJ1-2, with D maybe TRBD1 (5 bases). Trimming took 7 bases from V and 2 from J, leaving 17 bases between them. The V gene's germline CDR1 is MNHEY and CDR2 SVGAGI. CDR3 length: 15 residues. CDR3 residues: CASTNPFGGNYGYTF. The CDR3 region has the DNA TGTGCCAGCACTAATCCATTTGGGGGGAACTATGGCTACACCTTC.